This TCR beta chain was identified during a study of cytomegalovirus exposure and HLA in healthy donors. The CDR3 has 15 residues. Germline trimming cut 3 bases from V and 6 bases from J; bases unmatched to any gene: 8. CDR1 is SGHDT and CDR2 is YYEEEE in the germline V gene. With regard to this clone: Antigen unknown.

13 Jbeta primers and 60 Vbeta primers were used for the PCR. Repertoires were generated with immunoSEQ multiplex PCR, while TCRdb's copy carries only in-frame clones and drops some. The sample consists of over 150,000 clones, roughly 83% of them appearing once. Study-level points and caveats: Rarity marked most TCR sequences, yet some public TCRs occurred in many donors. In a later analysis, TCR association rates varied by HLA locus: DRB1 most, HLA-C fewest.

The source is a boy aged 2 to 9 in good health and CMV-seronegative. The gene calls are TRBV5-6 and TRBJ1-4, with 7 bases lining up with TRBD1. Material: PBMCs. The CDR3 sequence: CASSSDRILDEKLFF. CDR3 in DNA: TGTGCCAGCAGCTCGGACAGGATTTTAGATGAAAAACTGTTTTTT.